The source of this T cell receptor beta chain is a study of T-cell reconstitution after alpha-beta-depleted transplantation in children. The CDR3 length is 12 residues. Germline V lookup: CDR1 SQVTM, CDR2 ANQGSEA. Trimming shortened V by 3 bases and J by 3 bases, and 9 bases separated the two germline ends. Preparing the TCRbeta library involved the use of unique molecular identifiers. TCRdb re-derived calls from the PCR reads in MiXCR, one entry per CDR3 protein. The sample has roughly 90,000 distinct CDR3 sequences; 12% are singletons. Here the sequenced sample was PBMCs from the stem cell graft donor, taken from the stem cell graft. The rearrangement links TRBV29-1 to TRBJ2-7; the D gene could be TRBD1 or TRBD2 (5 bases each). The clonotype originates from a human donor who donated a stem cell graft to a child with inherited bone marrow failure. The chain's CDR3 is CSVDGDGYEQYF. CDR3 nucleotide sequence: TGCAGCGTTGATGGGGACGGCTACGAGCAGTACTTC.